These 5 T cell receptor beta chains came from one sample sequenced in a study of blood T cell repertoires in COVID-19. Profiled with immunoSEQ multiplex PCR; TCRdb holds only in-frame clones, not every one. The sample shows some 19,000 clones, roughly 85% of them seen only once. The sample consisted of peripheral blood. The receptors were gathered from a man older than 75 with acute or convalescent COVID-19.

The chain has TRBV11-2 and TRBJ2-1, with D possibly being TRBD1 (6 bases). CDR3 length equals 15 residues. The germline CDR1 and CDR2 sequences are SGHAT and FQNNGV. Trimming removed 5 bases at V and 2 bases at J, with 13 bases between. This chain's CDR3 is CASSVTGFTYNEQFF. The CDR3 region has the DNA TGTGCCAGCAGCGTCACAGGGTTTACCTACAATGAGCAGTTCTTC.

J is TRBJ1-1 and V is TRBV19; 7 bases line up with TRBD1. CDR1 is LNHDA, CDR2 SQIVND, per germline (reference sequence). J was trimmed by 5 bases and V by 3 bases; bases with no gene match: 6. The length of the CDR3 is 14 residues. The CDR3 region has the DNA TGTGCCAGTAGTATTGACAGGGAAGGAACTGAAGCTTTCTTT. Its translation is CASSIDREGTEAFF.

This clone showed up just once. This chain connects TRBV27 to TRBJ1-5, with a tentative D call TRBD1 (5 bases). Germline assignment: CDR1 MNHEY and CDR2 SMNVEV (reference sequence). This CDR3 comprises 15 residues. The V and J ends lost 6 bases and 7 bases respectively, with 19 bases between them. The CDR3 region is CASSSLGVRDQPQHF. The CDR3 DNA reads TGTGCCAGCAGCTCTCTAGGGGTGAGAGACCAGCCCCAGCATTTT.

The J gene is TRBJ2-1, the V gene TRBV28, with TRBD2 as a possible D gene (5 bases). From germline, CDR1 is MDHEN and CDR2 SYDVKM. This CDR3 spans 14 amino acids. The ends were cut back, 0 bases at V and 10 bases at J, with 13 bases in the middle. CDR3 bases: TGTGCCAGCAGTTTATGCTTAGAGGGCTGCGAGCAGTTCTTC. Translated: CASSLCLEGCEQFF.

The chain couples TRBV28 to TRBJ1-2; unclear D gene. Looked up from germline, CDR1 is MDHEN and CDR2 is SYDVKM. This CDR3 spans 12 amino acids. The V gene lost 7 bases and the J gene lost 7 bases, with 13 bases spanning the gap. The CDR3 sequence: CASTTPPLGYTF. In DNA form, the CDR3 reads TGTGCCAGCACGACACCTCCTCTTGGCTACACCTTC.